A single sample gave rise to the 13 T cell receptor beta chains below, sequenced in a study of blood T cell repertoires in COVID-19. Sequenced by immunoSEQ multiplex PCR; TCRdb stores in-frame clones only, minus some. The sample lists more than 300,000 clones; 85% to 90% were seen once. Source material: peripheral blood. The receptors stem from a middle-aged woman with COVID-19, enrolled during active disease.

This clone occurred once. The chain links TRBV10-3 to TRBJ1-1; tentative D call: TRBD1 (5 bases). Trimming took 8 bases from V and 1 from J, leaving 14 bases between them. Germline loops: CDR1 ENHRY, CDR2 SYGVKD. The CDR3 length is 14 residues. CDR3 sequence (DNA): TGTGCCATCGGGGGGGGAGAGAAGAACACTGAAGCTTTCTTT. Translation: CAIGGGEKNTEAFF.

A few counts support this clone. The chain has TRBV28 and TRBJ1-5, with a tentative D call TRBD1 (6 bases). Trimming shortened V by 6 bases and J by 3 bases, and 9 bases separated the two germline ends. This CDR3 region has 13 residues. The V gene's germline CDR1 is MDHEN and CDR2 SYDVKM. CDR3 loop: CASRGQINQPQHF. The CDR3 bases are TGTGCCAGCAGAGGACAGATCAATCAGCCCCAGCATTTT.

The gene calls are TRBV28 and TRBJ1-5; D unclear. Germline CDR1 and CDR2: MDHEN and SYDVKM. The CDR3 spans 14 residues. Trimming removed 3 bases from V and 4 bases from J, with 10 bases in between. CDR3 bases: TGTGCCAGCAGTTTCGGCGGAACTAATCAGCCCCAGCATTTT. Translation: CASSFGGTNQPQHF.

This clone appeared a single time. The chain couples TRBV10-3 to TRBJ2-1; D is undetermined. The CDR3 spans 14 residues. Germline CDR1 and CDR2: ENHRY and SYGVKD. Trimming pared 10 bases from V and 0 bases from J, leaving 13 bases between. The CDR3 nucleotides are TGTGCCACCCAGCGTGATAGCTCCTACAATGAGCAGTTCTTC. This translates into CATQRDSSYNEQFF.

The V call is TRBV5-1, the J call TRBJ1-2; D gene ambiguous. Germline values: CDR1 SGHRS, CDR2 YFSETQ. The CDR3 is 15 residues long. Trimming stripped 4 bases from V and 3 bases from J, with 16 bases between. The CDR3 region has the DNA TGCGCCAGCAGCCTTTCTTCCTTCAGCGACTATGGCTACACCTTC. This translates into CASSLSSFSDYGYTF.

The chain combines TRBV27 with TRBJ1-1; D is unresolved. The germline V gene has CDR1 MNHEY and CDR2 SMNVEV (reference sequence). V was cut by 3 bases and J by 3 bases, with 14 bases left in between. The CDR3 has 15 amino acids. CDR3 sequence: CASSFRQTLYTEAFF. The CDR3, as DNA: TGTGCCAGCAGTTTTCGTCAGACACTGTACACTGAAGCTTTCTTT.

V gene TRBV6-6 combines with J gene TRBJ1-1; no firm D call. Germline V gene sequence: CDR1 MNHNY, CDR2 SVGAGI (reference sequence). Deletions cut 7 bases from V and 2 bases from J, with 17 bases between. CDR3 length: 15 amino acids. The CDR3 sequence: CASTILGRGNTEAFF. CDR3 DNA sequence: TGTGCCAGCACCATACTTGGACGGGGAAACACTGAAGCTTTCTTT.

This chain joins TRBV11-3 and TRBJ2-1; possibly TRBD1 for D (5 bases). This CDR3 has 16 residues. The germline V and J ends were trimmed by 0 bases and 0 bases, with 9 bases remaining between them. Germline CDR1 is SGHNT and CDR2 is YENEEA. The CDR3: CASSLDSDSSYNEQFF. The DNA for the CDR3 is TGTGCCAGCAGCTTAGATTCAGACAGCTCCTACAATGAGCAGTTCTTC.

The chain has TRBV5-4 and TRBJ2-7, with 7 nucleotides matching TRBD1. Germline V gene sequence: CDR1 SGHNT, CDR2 YYREEE (reference sequence). The CDR3 length is 14 residues. V was clipped by 4 bases and J by 2 bases; unmatched bases: 6. CDR3: CASSARGQPYEQYF. CDR3 sequence (DNA): TGTGCCAGCAGCGCTCGGGGACAGCCCTACGAGCAGTACTTC.

V is TRBV7-3 and J is TRBJ1-2; the match to TRBD1 covers 7 bases. Trimming cost V 6 bases and J 4 bases; bases outside gene matches: 8. CDR1 SGHTA and CDR2 FQGTGA come from the germline V gene. The length of the CDR3 is 14 residues. In DNA, the CDR3 is TGTGCCAGCAGTCCTGACAGGGAAGGCTATGGCTACACCTTC. Amino acids: CASSPDREGYGYTF.

The chain joins TRBV2 to TRBJ1-2, with 7 bases that match TRBD1. The CDR3 loop spans 17 amino acids. After removal of 7 bases from V and 3 bases from J, the junction contained 17 bases not matched to a gene. CDR1 SNHLY and CDR2 FYNNEI come from the germline V gene. CDR3 in DNA: TGTGCCAGCACTCTAACTACTCCGGGACAGTCTTACTATGGCTACACCTTC. Its protein is CASTLTTPGQSYYGYTF.

This clone has just one count. The chain employs TRBV27 and TRBJ1-5; maybe TRBD1 (5 bases). The CDR3 loop spans 16 amino acids. V lost 2 bases to trimming and J lost 12 bases, with 23 bases between them. Germline CDR1 and CDR2: MNHEY and SMNVEV (reference sequence). In DNA, the CDR3 is TGTGCCAGCAGTTTAAACTTTTGGACATCCCAAGGGCACCAGCATTTT. Translated, it gives CASSLNFWTSQGHQHF.

The rearrangement uses TRBV6-2 or TRBV6-3 and TRBJ1-2; D is ambiguous. This CDR3 is 17 amino acids long. Germline V CDR1 and CDR2: MNHEY, SVGEGT. Trimming stripped 2 bases from V and 5 bases from J, with 21 bases between. CDR3 bases: TGTGCCAGCAGTTACGCTGGACGGCCCGAAGGGAGATATGGCTACACCTTC. Protein sequence: CASSYAGRPEGRYGYTF.